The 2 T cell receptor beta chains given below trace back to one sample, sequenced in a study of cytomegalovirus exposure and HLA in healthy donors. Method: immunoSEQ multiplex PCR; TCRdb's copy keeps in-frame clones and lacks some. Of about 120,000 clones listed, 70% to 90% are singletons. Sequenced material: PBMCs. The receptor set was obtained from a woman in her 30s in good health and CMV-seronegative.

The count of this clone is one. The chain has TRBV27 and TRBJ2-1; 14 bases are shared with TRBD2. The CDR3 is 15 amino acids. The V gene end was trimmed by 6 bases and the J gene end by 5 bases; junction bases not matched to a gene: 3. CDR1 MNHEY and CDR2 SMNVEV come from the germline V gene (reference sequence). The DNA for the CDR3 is TGTGCCAGCAGCAGACTAGCGGGGGGGAACAATGAGCAGTTCTTC. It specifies CASSRLAGGNNEQFF.

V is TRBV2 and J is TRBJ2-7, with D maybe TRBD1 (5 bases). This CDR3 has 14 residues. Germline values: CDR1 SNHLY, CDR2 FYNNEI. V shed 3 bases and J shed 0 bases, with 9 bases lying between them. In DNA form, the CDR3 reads TGTGCCAGCAGTGACAGGGTGAGCTCCTACGAGCAGTACTTC. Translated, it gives CASSDRVSSYEQYF.